These T cell receptor beta chains were read from a single sample in a study of T cell changes during pregnancy in multiple sclerosis. Assay: immunoSEQ multiplex PCR; the TCRdb copy retains only in-frame clones and omits some. The table has 70,000 to 80,000 clones, approximately 92% seen once. Sequenced here: peripheral blood, sampled in the first trimester of pregnancy. The receptors here all came from a female donor with multiple sclerosis, enrolled in a pregnancy study. CDR3s include the opening cysteine and the closing phenylalanine or tryptophan. A D gene is named only where the DNA matches it firmly. Clone size is given for some rows only: seen once, a few or many times, or a class if the clone is expanded.

j_call clone_size v_call d_call cdr3_aa cdr3_nt
TRBJ1-2 - TRBV28 TRBD1 CASSPGQAYYGYTF TGTGCCAGCAGTCCAGGACAGGCATACTATGGCTACACCTTC
TRBJ2-3 - TRBV30 - CAWSVPSGRATQYF TGTGCCTGGAGTGTCCCATCGGGCAGGGCTACGCAGTATTTT
TRBJ1-4 - TRBV14 - CASSQGFQEKLFF TGTGCCAGCAGCCAAGGGTTTCAGGAAAAACTGTTTTTT
TRBJ2-5 - TRBV6-5 TRBD2 CASSYSPGLAKGTQYF TGTGCCAGCAGTTACTCGCCGGGACTAGCTAAGGGGACCCAGTACTTC
TRBJ1-1 - TRBV5-5 TRBD1 CASSLVTGVMGGTEAFF TGTGCCAGCAGCTTGGTAACAGGGGTGATGGGTGGCACTGAAGCTTTCTTT
TRBJ1-2 - TRBV5-1 - CASSLGTEVYGYTF TGCGCCAGCAGCTTGGGGACAGAAGTCTATGGCTACACCTTC
TRBJ2-7 - TRBV29-1 - CSVVQGIYEQYF TGCAGCGTTGTACAGGGAATCTACGAGCAGTACTTC
TRBJ2-6 - TRBV7-9 - CASNRHFTGGSGANVLTF TGTGCCAGCAATAGGCATTTCACCGGGGGCTCTGGGGCCAACGTCCTGACTTTC
TRBJ1-4 few TRBV18 - CASSQGANEKLFF TGTGCCAGCTCACAGGGGGCTAATGAAAAACTGTTTTTT
TRBJ2-2 - TRBV7-6 - CASSLNRAPHTGELFF TGTGCCAGCAGCCTCAACAGGGCCCCTCACACCGGGGAGCTGTTTTTT
TRBJ2-1 - TRBV7-9 - CASSLGAPGYNEQFF TGTGCCAGCAGCTTAGGAGCGCCGGGCTACAATGAGCAGTTCTTC
TRBJ2-1 - TRBV14 - CASSQDLPSSYNEQFF TGTGCCAGCAGCCAAGATTTACCGAGCTCCTACAATGAGCAGTTCTTC
TRBJ2-7 - TRBV2 - CASSELGADEQYF TGTGCCAGCAGTGAACTGGGGGCGGACGAGCAGTACTTC
TRBJ2-1 - TRBV9 TRBD2 CASSVGGLAGSSYNEQFF TGTGCCAGCAGCGTGGGGGGACTAGCGGGCAGCTCCTACAATGAGCAGTTCTTC
TRBJ2-5 - TRBV6-6 TRBD1 CASSQKKQGYETQYF TGTGCCAGCAGTCAAAAAAAACAGGGGTATGAGACCCAGTACTTC
TRBJ2-3 - TRBV7-2 - CASSFYTNTQYF TGTGCCAGCAGCTTTTACACTAATACGCAGTATTTT
TRBJ1-4 - TRBV5-5 TRBD1 CASSSPGQGPMANEKLFF TGTGCCAGCAGCTCCCCGGGACAGGGGCCTATGGCTAATGAAAAACTGTTTTTT
TRBJ1-4 once TRBV6-6 - CASSLNEKLFF TGTGCCAGCAGTCTGAATGAAAAACTGTTTTTT
TRBJ1-4 - TRBV28 - CASTLTGIEKLFF TGTGCCAGCACCCTGACAGGTATCGAAAAACTGTTTTTT
TRBJ2-1 - TRBV25-1 - CASSDRGDRALF TGTGCCAGCAGTGATAGGGGGGACAGAGCCCTCTTC
TRBJ2-7 - TRBV11-2 TRBD1 CASRPRTGGSYEQYF TGTGCCAGCAGACCGAGGACAGGCGGGTCCTACGAGCAGTACTTC
TRBJ2-7 once TRBV5-1 - CASSTIDGGEQYF TGCGCCAGCAGCACGATTGACGGAGGGGAGCAGTACTTC
TRBJ2-2 once TRBV29-1 TRBD2 CSVGGTSGRGDGELFF TGCAGCGTCGGAGGGACTAGCGGGAGGGGAGACGGGGAGCTGTTTTTT
TRBJ2-1 - TRBV14 TRBD1 CASSPPGQGAWNEQFF TGTGCCAGCAGCCCACCGGGACAGGGGGCATGGAATGAGCAGTTCTTC
TRBJ2-4 - TRBV7-2 - CASSLVQGAKNIQYF TGTGCCAGCAGCTTAGTTCAGGGAGCCAAAAACATTCAGTACTTC
TRBJ2-5 - TRBV5-1 TRBD1 CASSIRQGGETQYF TGCGCCAGCAGCATACGACAGGGCGGGGAGACCCAGTACTTC
TRBJ2-1 - TRBV7-3 - CASSLTSDYREQFF TGTGCCAGCAGCTTAACAAGCGACTACCGGGAGCAGTTCTTC
TRBJ2-7 - TRBV28 TRBD1 CASSLPGQVQYF TGTGCCAGCAGTTTACCGGGACAGGTACAGTACTTC
TRBJ1-5 - TRBV5-5 - CASSPGVWEDPQHF TGTGCCAGCAGCCCCGGGGTGTGGGAGGATCCCCAGCATTTT
TRBJ2-7 - TRBV29-1 TRBD1 CSARGTGPYEQYF TGCAGCGCTCGGGGGACAGGCCCCTACGAGCAGTACTTC
TRBJ1-2 - TRBV20-1 - CSARSYYGYTF TGCAGTGCGCGTTCGTACTATGGCTACACCTTC
TRBJ2-1 - TRBV27 TRBD2 CASSYGGRAGSNEQFF TGTGCCAGCAGTTATGGCGGGAGGGCCGGATCGAATGAGCAGTTCTTC
TRBJ2-5 - TRBV7-9 - CASSFKGIGTQYF TGTGCCAGCAGCTTCAAGGGGATCGGGACCCAGTACTTC
TRBJ2-5 - TRBV5-1 TRBD2 CASTFRLAEKETQYF TGCGCCAGCACCTTTCGACTAGCGGAAAAAGAGACCCAGTACTTC
TRBJ2-2 - TRBV7-3 - CASSLYGGASTGELFF TGTGCCAGCAGCTTATATGGGGGGGCAAGCACCGGGGAGCTGTTTTTT
TRBJ2-7 once TRBV4-3 - CASSQDLTGSSYEQYF TGCGCCAGCAGCCAAGACTTGACTGGGAGCTCCTACGAGCAGTACTTC
TRBJ1-1 - TRBV6-6 - CASSYSTGEAFF TGTGCCAGCAGTTACTCGACGGGTGAAGCTTTCTTT
TRBJ2-7 - TRBV18 TRBD2 CASSPWASGDPYEQYF TGTGCCAGCTCACCGTGGGCTAGCGGGGATCCCTACGAGCAGTACTTC
TRBJ2-7 - TRBV5-4 TRBD1 CASSPTGGVIYEQYF TGTGCCAGCAGCCCAACAGGGGGCGTTATCTACGAGCAGTACTTC
TRBJ2-7 - TRBV7-9 TRBD1 CASSFGTASYEQYF TGTGCCAGCAGCTTTGGGACAGCGTCTTACGAGCAGTACTTC
TRBJ2-7 - TRBV15 - CATSRGLGGGEQYF TGTGCCACCAGCAGAGGTCTAGGGGGTGGCGAGCAGTACTTC
TRBJ2-5 - TRBV4-1 TRBD1 CASSQDRGQGKETQYF TGCGCCAGCAGCCAAGATCGCGGACAGGGGAAAGAGACCCAGTACTTC
TRBJ2-2 - TRBV27 - CASSVHPRDTTTGELFF TGTGCCAGCAGCGTTCACCCCCGGGACACGACCACCGGGGAGCTGTTTTTT
TRBJ1-1 - TRBV27 - CASSRVWDTEAFF TGTGCCAGCAGCAGGGTGTGGGACACTGAAGCTTTCTTT
TRBJ1-1 - TRBV4-1 - CASSRGLVLVMNTEAFF TGCGCCAGCAGCCGAGGGCTGGTTCTTGTAATGAACACTGAAGCTTTCTTT
TRBJ2-3 - TRBV27 - CASSRGVTDTQYF TGTGCCAGCAGCAGGGGGGTCACAGATACGCAGTATTTT